A selection of T cell receptor beta chains follows, all from one sample in a study of T cell responses to AZD1222 COVID-19 vaccine. Clones were read by immunoSEQ multiplex PCR, and TCRdb kept only the in-frame ones, dropping some. Of about 140,000 clones detected, around 90% appear once; the ten largest clones hold about 4.9%. This specimen was peripheral blood, taken 28 days after the second dose of the MenACWY control vaccine. The receptors here all came from an adult who received the MenACWY meningococcal vaccine as a control. Each CDR3 is given with its conserved first and last residue. A D gene is named only where the DNA matches it firmly. Size is omitted from some rows. Given values are once, few, many or a class for expanded clones.

size	D	J	V	CDR3	DNA
.	.	TRBJ1-2	TRBV3-1/TRBV3-2	CASSQLYGGNNGYTF	TGTGCCAGCAGCCAACTGTACGGGGGGAATAATGGCTACACCTTC
once	TRBD1	TRBJ1-5	TRBV7-2	CASSAGTAFNQPQHF	TGTGCCAGCAGCGCTGGGACAGCTTTTAATCAGCCCCAGCATTTT
.	TRBD1	TRBJ2-2	TRBV19	CASSLLGQGATGELFF	TGTGCCAGTAGTCTTCTCGGACAGGGGGCGACCGGGGAGCTGTTTTTT
.	.	TRBJ1-5	TRBV6-2/TRBV6-3	CASSRRGDQPQHF	TGTGCCAGCAGCCGTCGGGGTGATCAGCCCCAGCATTTT
.	.	TRBJ2-1	TRBV11-3	CASRLDGYNEQFF	TGTGCCAGCAGGTTAGATGGTTACAATGAGCAGTTCTTC
.	TRBD2	TRBJ2-6	TRBV7-9	CASRLAGNSGANVLTF	TGTGCCAGCAGGCTAGCGGGCAACTCTGGGGCCAACGTCCTGACTTTC
.	.	TRBJ1-3	TRBV5-1	CASSPSMGAGNTIYF	TGCGCCAGCAGCCCATCAATGGGGGCAGGAAACACCATATATTTT
.	.	TRBJ1-5	TRBV3-1/TRBV3-2	CASSQMGNQPQHF	TGTGCCAGCAGCCAAATGGGAAATCAGCCCCAGCATTTT
.	.	TRBJ2-5	TRBV24-1	CATSDFRGGNRETQYF	TGTGCCACCAGTGATTTTAGGGGGGGAAACCGGGAGACCCAGTACTTC
few	.	TRBJ2-4	TRBV20-1	CSASLGHLIAKNIQYF	TGCAGTGCTAGTCTGGGACACCTAATAGCCAAAAACATTCAGTACTTC
.	.	TRBJ1-2	TRBV2	CASSEVAGKDGYTF	TGTGCCAGCAGTGAAGTGGCGGGGAAGGATGGCTACACCTTC
.	.	TRBJ1-4	TRBV6-2/TRBV6-3	CASSKHRATNEKLFF	TGTGCCAGCAGTAAACACCGCGCAACTAATGAAAAACTGTTTTTT
.	.	TRBJ1-2	TRBV9	CASSDLQRFRYTF	TGTGCCAGCAGTGACCTACAGCGGTTCCGCTACACCTTC
once	.	TRBJ1-6	TRBV6-2/TRBV6-3	CASSYLTSPLHF	TGTGCCAGCAGTTACCTTACTTCACCCCTCCACTTT
.	TRBD2	TRBJ2-5	TRBV19	CASRGGETQYF	TGTGCCAGTAGGGGAGGGGAGACCCAGTACTTC
.	.	TRBJ1-5	TRBV7-2	CASSFIPNQPQHF	TGTGCCAGCAGCTTTATTCCCAATCAGCCCCAGCATTTT
.	TRBD1	TRBJ2-2	TRBV23-1	CASTLRPHDRGGELFF	TGCGCCAGCACCTTACGCCCCCATGACAGGGGAGGGGAGCTGTTTTTT
.	.	TRBJ2-1	TRBV5-1	CASSWRGAEKNEQFF	TGCGCCAGCAGCTGGAGGGGGGCGGAGAAGAATGAGCAGTTCTTC
.	.	TRBJ2-3	TRBV5-1	CASSFGALDGDTQYF	TGCGCCAGCAGCTTTGGAGCTCTAGATGGAGATACGCAGTATTTT
once	.	TRBJ1-2	TRBV29-1	CSVERVTNDYGYTF	TGCAGCGTTGAAAGGGTAACAAACGACTATGGCTACACCTTC
.	.	TRBJ2-1	TRBV20-1	CSASRRDRGSNEQFF	TGCAGTGCTAGTAGGCGGGACCGAGGGAGCAATGAGCAGTTCTTC
.	TRBD2	TRBJ2-7	TRBV15	CATGGRGEYEQYF	TGTGCCACCGGCGGACGGGGGGAATACGAGCAGTACTTC
.	.	TRBJ1-5	TRBV28	CASSLETGKHF	TGTGCCAGCAGTTTGGAAACAGGGAAGCATTTT
few	.	TRBJ2-7	TRBV5-4	CASSPAGDLSYEQYF	TGTGCCAGCAGCCCTGCAGGGGACCTCTCCTACGAGCAGTACTTC
.	.	TRBJ2-7	TRBV7-8	CASSPKAPRGSYEQYF	TGTGCCAGCAGCCCCAAAGCTCCCCGGGGATCCTACGAGCAGTACTTC
.	.	TRBJ2-3	TRBV19	CASSIGKKDTQYF	TGTGCCAGTAGTATAGGCAAGAAAGATACGCAGTATTTT
.	.	TRBJ2-1	TRBV29-1	CSVEGGVIGEVYNEQFF	TGCAGCGTTGAAGGGGGGGTGATAGGGGAGGTCTACAATGAGCAGTTCTTC
.	.	TRBJ2-3	TRBV7-9	CASSPDGTSQGYF	TGTGCCAGCAGCCCGGACGGGACCTCTCAGGGATATTTT
once	TRBD2	TRBJ2-4	TRBV15	CATSRDLAGARAKNIQYF	TGTGCCACCAGCAGAGATCTAGCGGGGGCTAGAGCCAAAAACATTCAGTACTTC
.	TRBD1	TRBJ1-2	TRBV4-3	CASSQDSRGGDGYTF	TGCGCCAGCAGCCAAGATTCACGAGGGGGCGATGGCTACACCTTC
.	.	TRBJ2-1	TRBV6-5	CASTSRYEQFF	TGTGCCAGCACCAGTAGGTATGAGCAGTTCTTC
.	.	TRBJ1-1	TRBV4-1	CASSQLRGGETEAFF	TGCGCCAGCAGCCAGCTGAGAGGGGGAGAGACTGAAGCTTTCTTT
.	.	TRBJ1-1	TRBV6-5	CASSYDKGTEAFF	TGTGCCAGCAGTTACGACAAAGGGACTGAAGCTTTCTTT
.	.	TRBJ1-1	TRBV13	CASSAYRVGTEAFF	TGTGCCAGCAGCGCCTACAGGGTTGGAACTGAAGCTTTCTTT
.	.	TRBJ1-1	TRBV6-5	CASSYALNTEAFF	TGTGCCAGCAGTTACGCGTTGAACACTGAAGCTTTCTTT
.	.	TRBJ1-4	TRBV12-3/TRBV12-4	CASSLRWGEKLFF	TGTGCCAGCAGTTTAAGGTGGGGTGAAAAACTGTTTTTT
few	.	TRBJ1-5	TRBV5-5	CASSLYGGSDQPQHF	TGTGCCAGCAGCTTGTATGGGGGGTCCGATCAGCCCCAGCATTTT
.	.	TRBJ1-2	TRBV6-5	CASSYSKGTDYGYTF	TGTGCCAGCAGTTACTCGAAAGGGACGGACTATGGCTACACCTTC
.	.	TRBJ1-6	TRBV9	CASSVEGRAGSPLHF	TGTGCCAGCAGCGTAGAGGGCAGGGCGGGATCACCCCTCCACTTT
.	.	TRBJ1-3	TRBV30	CAWENRAGGNTIYF	TGTGCCTGGGAAAACAGGGCGGGAGGAAACACCATATATTTT
.	TRBD2	TRBJ2-2	TRBV24-1	CATKKAGAGELFF	TGTGCCACCAAAAAGGCGGGAGCCGGGGAGCTGTTTTTT
.	.	TRBJ2-7	TRBV24-1	CATGGAGPAYEQYF	TGTGCCACCGGGGGGGCAGGACCGGCCTACGAGCAGTACTTC
.	TRBD1	TRBJ2-3	TRBV4-2	CASSQLRDRGVVDTQYF	TGTGCCAGCAGCCAACTCCGGGACAGGGGGGTGGTAGATACGCAGTATTTT
.	.	TRBJ1-5	TRBV4-1	CASSQGTVLNQPQHF	TGCGCCAGCAGCCAAGGGACGGTCCTTAATCAGCCCCAGCATTTT
.	.	TRBJ1-1	TRBV7-3	CASSDGGHAFF	TGTGCCAGCAGCGACGGTGGGCATGCTTTCTTT
.	TRBD1	TRBJ1-1	TRBV4-2	CASSQVRDRGAEAFF	TGTGCCAGCAGCCAAGTACGGGACAGGGGCGCTGAAGCTTTCTTT
.	.	TRBJ1-2	TRBV18	CASSPGWGGYDGYTF	TGTGCCAGCTCCCCAGGGTGGGGAGGATATGATGGCTACACCTTC
.	TRBD1	TRBJ2-5	TRBV7-9	CASSLYFGTVQETQYF	TGTGCCAGCAGCTTATACTTTGGGACAGTCCAAGAGACCCAGTACTTC
.	.	TRBJ1-4	TRBV5-6	CASSLVLEEKLFF	TGTGCCAGCAGCTTGGTTCTGGAGGAAAAACTGTTTTTT
once	TRBD1	TRBJ1-1	TRBV20-1	CSASKYGTGAMNTEAFF	TGCAGTGCTAGTAAATACGGGACAGGGGCGATGAACACTGAAGCTTTCTTT
.	TRBD1	TRBJ1-4	TRBV7-2	CASSSRDRPLFF	TGTGCCAGCAGCTCCCGGGACAGGCCGCTGTTTTTT
once	.	TRBJ2-7	TRBV7-2	CASRRGEGVPPYEQYF	TGTGCCAGCAGACGCGGTGAGGGGGTACCCCCCTACGAGCAGTACTTC